A single sample is the source of the 9 T cell receptor beta chains below, sequenced in a study of CXCR3-negative and CXCR3-positive naive CD8 T cells (dated by TCRdb to about 2019). Instrument used: NextSeq 550. The Human TCR Profiling Kit (MiLaboratory) was used to make UMI-labeled 5' RACE TRB cDNA libraries. Based on TCRdb reprocessing of the reads, there is one entry per CDR3 protein sequence, and DNA is missing. This sample's table has entries for 100,000 to 150,000 distinct CDR3 sequences. The ten largest clones represent nearly 0.5% of the sample. Sequencing input: naive CXCR3- CD8+ T cells from blood. The sample's cell subset or site, from its label and the paper: CD45RO-CCR7+CD27+CD95- naive CD8+ T cells lacking CXCR3 (TNR3-). These receptors all stem from a human donor in good health. Some clones in this sample may be carry-over from other donors' samples.

The CDR3 is CSAPAEELRSSYEQYF. The genes are TRBV20-1 and TRBJ2-7; no DNA is available, so the TRBD2 call from TCRdb remains unchecked. In germline, CDR1 is DFQATT, CDR2 SNEGSKA (reference sequence). This CDR3 contains 16 residues.

The J gene is TRBJ2-7, the V gene TRBV7-9; the D call of TRBD1 rests on TCRdb alone, since no DNA is present to check it. Germline V gives CDR1 SEHNR, CDR2 FQNEAQ (reference sequence). The CDR3 length is 18 residues. CDR3 residues: CASSLNLRTGAKPYEQYF.

This rearrangement joins TRBV7-2 to TRBJ2-7; TCRdb's D call, TRBD2, is unchecked because there is no DNA. Germline V gene data show CDR1 as SGHTA and CDR2 as FQGNSA. The CDR3 is 17 residues long. CDR3 sequence: CASSSRLLAGVSYEQYF.

The rearrangement uses TRBV21-1 and TRBJ2-1; TCRdb proposes TRBD2, but this gene call is untestable without DNA. TRBV21-1 is listed as a pseudogene. This CDR3 region has 17 residues. The CDR3: CASSVVVREGLDNEQFF.

This sequence joins TRBV6-5 and TRBJ2-5; TCRdb proposes TRBD2, but this gene call is untestable without DNA. Per germline, CDR1 MNHEY and CDR2 SVGAGI. The CDR3 has 14 amino acids. The CDR3 protein is CASSYRGSTETQYF.

The chain links TRBV15 to TRBJ2-3; TCRdb gives TRBD2 as the D gene, but with no DNA this cannot be confirmed. The length of the CDR3 is 17 residues. The germline CDR1 and CDR2 sequences are LNHNV and YYDKDF (reference sequence). CDR3 in amino acids: CATSRGGLAGVTDTQYF.

This chain joins TRBV19 and TRBJ2-1; the D call from TCRdb, TRBD2, cannot be confirmed without DNA. The CDR3 is made up of 17 amino acids. Germline V lookup: CDR1 LNHDA, CDR2 SQIVND (reference sequence). CDR3: CASSISVGTSGANEQFF.

V gene TRBV6-6 combines with J gene TRBJ2-7; TCRdb picks TRBD2, but there is no DNA to check that call. This CDR3 is 16 amino acids long. The germline V gene has CDR1 MNHNY and CDR2 SVGAGI (reference sequence). The CDR3 region is CASSYLTGGPNYEQYF.

V is TRBV28 and J is TRBJ2-5; TCRdb's D call, TRBD2, is unchecked because there is no DNA. The CDR3 extends over 15 amino acids. Germline CDR1 is MDHEN and CDR2 is SYDVKM. This CDR3 reads CASSTPSGGGENQYF.